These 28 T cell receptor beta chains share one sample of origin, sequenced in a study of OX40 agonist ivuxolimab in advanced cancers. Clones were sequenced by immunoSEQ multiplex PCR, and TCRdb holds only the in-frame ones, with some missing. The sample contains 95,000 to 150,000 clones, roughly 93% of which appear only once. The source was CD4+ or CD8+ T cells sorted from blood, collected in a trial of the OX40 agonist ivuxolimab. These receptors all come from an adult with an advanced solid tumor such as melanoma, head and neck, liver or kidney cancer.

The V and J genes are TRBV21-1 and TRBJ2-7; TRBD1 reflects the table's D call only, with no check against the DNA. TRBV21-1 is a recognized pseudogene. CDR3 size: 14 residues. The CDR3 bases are TGTGCCAGCAGATACAGGGGTAACTCCTACGAGCAGTACTTC. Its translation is CASRYRGNSYEQYF.

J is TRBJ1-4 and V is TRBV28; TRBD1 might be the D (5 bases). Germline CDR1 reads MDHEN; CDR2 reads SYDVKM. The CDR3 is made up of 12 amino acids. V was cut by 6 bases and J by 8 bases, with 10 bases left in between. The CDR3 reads CASRSGTEKLFF. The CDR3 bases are TGTGCCAGCAGATCTGGGACCGAAAAACTGTTTTTT.

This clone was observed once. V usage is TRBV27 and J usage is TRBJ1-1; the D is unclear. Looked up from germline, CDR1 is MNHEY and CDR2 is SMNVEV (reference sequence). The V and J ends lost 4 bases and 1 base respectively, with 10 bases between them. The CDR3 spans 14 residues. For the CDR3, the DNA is TGTGCCAGCAGTTCCCCTGACGGGAACACTGAAGCTTTCTTT. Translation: CASSSPDGNTEAFF.

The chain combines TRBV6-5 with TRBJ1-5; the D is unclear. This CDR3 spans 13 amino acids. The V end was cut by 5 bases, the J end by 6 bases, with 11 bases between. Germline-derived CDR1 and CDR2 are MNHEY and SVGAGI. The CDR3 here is CASSEAGGQPQHF. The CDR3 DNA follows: TGTGCCAGCAGTGAAGCGGGAGGTCAGCCCCAGCATTTT.

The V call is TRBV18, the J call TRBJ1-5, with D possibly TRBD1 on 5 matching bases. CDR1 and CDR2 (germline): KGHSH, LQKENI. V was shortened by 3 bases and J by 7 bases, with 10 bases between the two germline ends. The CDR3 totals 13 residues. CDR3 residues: CASSPGREQPQHF. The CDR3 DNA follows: TGTGCCAGCTCACCCGGCAGGGAACAGCCCCAGCATTTT.

Written as DNA, the CDR3 is TGTGCCAGCTCACCGCTGGGACAGTTGACTTATGGCTACACCTTC. This sequence encodes CASSPLGQLTYGYTF. The rearrangement joins TRBV18 to TRBJ1-2, with 7 positions matching TRBD1. V was clipped by 3 bases and J by 5 bases; unmatched bases: 9. The length of the CDR3 is 15 residues. The germline gives CDR1 KGHSH, CDR2 LQKENI.

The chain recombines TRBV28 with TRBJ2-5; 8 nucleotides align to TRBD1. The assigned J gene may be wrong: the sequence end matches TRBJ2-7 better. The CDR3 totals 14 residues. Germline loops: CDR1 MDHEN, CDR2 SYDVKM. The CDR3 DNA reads TGTGCCAGCAGTCCACAGGGGGTCACCTACGAGCAGTACTTC. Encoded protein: CASSPQGVTYEQYF.

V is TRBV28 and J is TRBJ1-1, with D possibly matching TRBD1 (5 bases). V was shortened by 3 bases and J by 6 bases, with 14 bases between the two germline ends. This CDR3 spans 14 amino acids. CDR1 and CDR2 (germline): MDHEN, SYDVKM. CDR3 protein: CASSFGGGVPEAFF. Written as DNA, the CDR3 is TGTGCCAGCAGTTTCGGCGGGGGTGTCCCTGAAGCTTTCTTT.

The CDR3 protein is CASSPAGTGANGYTF. The CDR3 DNA reads TGTGCCAGCAGCCCCGCCGGGACAGGGGCCAATGGCTACACCTTC. The rearrangement links TRBV27 to TRBJ1-2, with 10 positions matching TRBD1. The V and J ends lost 6 bases and 6 bases, in that order; junction bases with no gene match: 10. The V gene's germline CDR1 is MNHEY and CDR2 SMNVEV (reference sequence). The CDR3 totals 15 residues.

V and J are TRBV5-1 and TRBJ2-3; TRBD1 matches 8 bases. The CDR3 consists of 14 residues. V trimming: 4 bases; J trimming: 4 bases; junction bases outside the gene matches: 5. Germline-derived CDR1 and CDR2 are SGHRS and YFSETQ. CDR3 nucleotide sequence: TGCGCCAGCAGCCAGGACAGGGTTTCAGATACGCAGTATTTT. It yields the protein CASSQDRVSDTQYF.

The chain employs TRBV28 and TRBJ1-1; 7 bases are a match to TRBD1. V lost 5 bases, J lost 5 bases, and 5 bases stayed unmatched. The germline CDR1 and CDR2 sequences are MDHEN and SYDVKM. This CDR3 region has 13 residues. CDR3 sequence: CASSQQGRTEAFF. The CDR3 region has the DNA TGTGCCAGCAGTCAACAGGGGAGGACTGAAGCTTTCTTT.

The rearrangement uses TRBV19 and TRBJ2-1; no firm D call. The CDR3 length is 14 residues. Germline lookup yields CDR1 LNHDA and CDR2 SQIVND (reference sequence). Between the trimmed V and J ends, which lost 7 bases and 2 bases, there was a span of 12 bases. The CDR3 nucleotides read TGTGCCAGTACCGCTCAAAACCCCTACAATGAGCAGTTCTTC. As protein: CASTAQNPYNEQFF. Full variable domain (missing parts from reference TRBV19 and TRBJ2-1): DGGITQSPKYLFRKEGQNVTLSCEQNLNHDAMYWYRQDPGQGLRLIYYSQIVNDFQKGDIAEGYSVSREKKESFPLTVTSAQKNPTAFYLCASTAQNPYNEQFFGPGTRLTVL.

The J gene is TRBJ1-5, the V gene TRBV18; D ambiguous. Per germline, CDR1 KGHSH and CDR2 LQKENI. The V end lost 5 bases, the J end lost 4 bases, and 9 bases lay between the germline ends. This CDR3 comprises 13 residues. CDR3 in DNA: TGTGCCAGCTCAGGCGCACTGAATCAGCCCCAGCATTTT. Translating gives CASSGALNQPQHF.

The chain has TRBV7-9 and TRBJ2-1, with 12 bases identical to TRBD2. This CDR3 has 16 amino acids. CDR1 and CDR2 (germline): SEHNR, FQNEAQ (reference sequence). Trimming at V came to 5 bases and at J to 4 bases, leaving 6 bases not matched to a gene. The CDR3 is CASSKPGLAGYNEQFF. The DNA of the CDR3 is TGTGCCAGCAGCAAGCCGGGACTAGCGGGTTACAATGAGCAGTTCTTC.

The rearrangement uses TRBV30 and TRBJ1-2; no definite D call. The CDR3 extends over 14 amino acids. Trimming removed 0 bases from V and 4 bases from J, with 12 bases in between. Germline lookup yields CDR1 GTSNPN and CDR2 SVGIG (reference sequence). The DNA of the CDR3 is TGTGCCTGGAGTGTACCTCGGGTAGGCTATGGCTACACCTTC. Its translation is CAWSVPRVGYGYTF. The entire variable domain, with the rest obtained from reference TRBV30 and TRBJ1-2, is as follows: SQTIHQWPATLVQPVGSPLSLECTVEGTSNPNLYWYRQAAGRGLQLLFYSVGIGQISSEVPQNLSASRPQDRQFILSSKKLLLSDSGFYLCAWSVPRVGYGYTFGSGTRLTVV.

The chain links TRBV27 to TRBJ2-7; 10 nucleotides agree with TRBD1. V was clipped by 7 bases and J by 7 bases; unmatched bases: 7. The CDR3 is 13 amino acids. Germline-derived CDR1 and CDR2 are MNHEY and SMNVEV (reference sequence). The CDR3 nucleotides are TGTGCCAGCACCGGACAGGGGGGGACTGAGCAGTACTTC. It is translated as CASTGQGGTEQYF.

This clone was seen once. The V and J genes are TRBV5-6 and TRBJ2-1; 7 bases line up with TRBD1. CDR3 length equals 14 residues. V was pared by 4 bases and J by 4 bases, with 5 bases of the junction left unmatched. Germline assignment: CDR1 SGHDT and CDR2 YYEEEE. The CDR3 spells CASSIRDRYNEQFF. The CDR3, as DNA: TGTGCCAGCAGCATCCGGGACAGATACAATGAGCAGTTCTTC.

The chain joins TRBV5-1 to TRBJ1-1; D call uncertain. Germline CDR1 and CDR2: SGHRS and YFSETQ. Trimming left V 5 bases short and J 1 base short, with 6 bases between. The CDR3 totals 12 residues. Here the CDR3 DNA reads TGCGCCAGCAGTTCAGGGAACACTGAAGCTTTCTTT. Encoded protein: CASSSGNTEAFF.

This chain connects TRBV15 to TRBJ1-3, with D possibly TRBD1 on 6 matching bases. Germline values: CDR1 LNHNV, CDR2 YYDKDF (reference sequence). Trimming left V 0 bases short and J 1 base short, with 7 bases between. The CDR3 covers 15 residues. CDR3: CATSRDRGSGNTIYF. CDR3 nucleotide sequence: TGTGCCACCAGCAGAGATAGGGGGTCTGGAAACACCATATATTTT.

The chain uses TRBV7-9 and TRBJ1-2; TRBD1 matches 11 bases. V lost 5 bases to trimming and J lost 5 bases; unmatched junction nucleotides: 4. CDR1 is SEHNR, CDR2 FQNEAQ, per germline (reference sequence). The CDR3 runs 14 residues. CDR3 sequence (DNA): TGTGCCAGCAGCCGGACAGGGGGCGCTTATGGCTACACCTTC. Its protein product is CASSRTGGAYGYTF.

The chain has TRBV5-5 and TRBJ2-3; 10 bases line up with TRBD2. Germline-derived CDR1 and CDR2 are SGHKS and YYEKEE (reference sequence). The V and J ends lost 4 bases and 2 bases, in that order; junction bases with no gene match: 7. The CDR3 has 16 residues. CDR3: CASSPPSGGVTDTQYF. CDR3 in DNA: TGTGCCAGCAGCCCCCCTAGCGGGGGAGTCACAGATACGCAGTATTTT.

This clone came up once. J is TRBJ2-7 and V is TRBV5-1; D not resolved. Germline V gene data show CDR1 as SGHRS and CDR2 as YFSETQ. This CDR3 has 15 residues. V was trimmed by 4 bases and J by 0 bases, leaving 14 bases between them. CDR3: CASSPNKGSSYEQYF. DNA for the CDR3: TGCGCCAGCAGCCCGAACAAGGGCAGCTCCTACGAGCAGTACTTC.

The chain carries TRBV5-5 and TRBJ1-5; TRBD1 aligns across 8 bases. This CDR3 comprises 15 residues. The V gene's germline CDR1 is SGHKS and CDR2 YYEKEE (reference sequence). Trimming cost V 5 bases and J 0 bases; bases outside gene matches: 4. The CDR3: CASRTGVGSNQPQHF. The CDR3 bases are TGTGCCAGCAGGACAGGGGTGGGTAGCAATCAGCCCCAGCATTTT.

The CDR3 nucleotides are TGTGCCAGCAGCGTAGGAAACCGAGAGAACACCGGGGAGCTGTTTTTT. The encoded protein is CASSVGNRENTGELFF. The chain employs TRBV9 and TRBJ2-2; D is unclear. There are 16 residues in the CDR3. V was clipped by 0 bases and J by 1 base, with 10 bases between them. Per the germline V gene, CDR1 is SGDLS and CDR2 is YYNGEE.

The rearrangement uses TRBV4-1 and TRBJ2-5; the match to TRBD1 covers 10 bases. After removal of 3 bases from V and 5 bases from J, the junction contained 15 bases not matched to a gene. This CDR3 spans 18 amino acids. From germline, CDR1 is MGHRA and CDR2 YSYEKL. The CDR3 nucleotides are TGCGCCAGCAGCCAGTTACCCTCCGGGACAGGGGTGGGTGAGACCCAGTACTTC. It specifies CASSQLPSGTGVGETQYF.

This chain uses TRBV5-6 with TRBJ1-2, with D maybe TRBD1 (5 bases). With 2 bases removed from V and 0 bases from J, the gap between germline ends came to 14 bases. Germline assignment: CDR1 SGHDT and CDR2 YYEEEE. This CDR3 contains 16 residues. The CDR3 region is CASSLSQVPTNYGYTF. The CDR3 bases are TGTGCCAGCAGCTTATCACAGGTTCCCACTAACTATGGCTACACCTTC.

CDR3: CASSLGLAGEVYEQYF. CDR3 in DNA: TGTGCCAGCAGCCTAGGACTAGCGGGAGAGGTCTACGAGCAGTACTTC. The V call is TRBV27, the J call TRBJ2-7; 13 nucleotides line up with TRBD2. Germline CDR1 reads MNHEY; CDR2 reads SMNVEV (reference sequence). Trimming took 6 bases from V and 3 from J; bases not matched to a gene: 8. This CDR3 spans 16 amino acids.

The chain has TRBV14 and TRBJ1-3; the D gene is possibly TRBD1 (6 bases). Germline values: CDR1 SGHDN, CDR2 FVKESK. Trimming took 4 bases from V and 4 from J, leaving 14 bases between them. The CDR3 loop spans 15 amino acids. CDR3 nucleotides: TGTGCCAGCAGCCCTTTCCAGGGGACGGGAAACACCATATATTTT. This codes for CASSPFQGTGNTIYF.